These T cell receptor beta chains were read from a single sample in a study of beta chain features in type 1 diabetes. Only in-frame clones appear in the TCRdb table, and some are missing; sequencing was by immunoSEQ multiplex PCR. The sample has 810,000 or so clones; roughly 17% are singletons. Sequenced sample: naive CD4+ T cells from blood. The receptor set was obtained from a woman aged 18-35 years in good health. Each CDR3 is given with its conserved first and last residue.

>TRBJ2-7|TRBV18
CASSPLPRLSGRTYEQYF
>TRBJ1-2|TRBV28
CASRDSNYGYTF
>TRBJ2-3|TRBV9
CASTRGAFTDTQYF
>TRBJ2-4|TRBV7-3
CASSFLLAGYDGTNKNIQYF
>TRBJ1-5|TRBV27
CASSLQRNQPQHF
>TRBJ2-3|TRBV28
CASSQRQADTQYF
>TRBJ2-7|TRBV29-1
CSVLGFGTRFAEQYF
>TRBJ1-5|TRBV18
CASSGTSRSNQPQHF
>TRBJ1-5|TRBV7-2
CASSLGQASQPQHF
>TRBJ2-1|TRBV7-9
CASSLSVRDSLFF
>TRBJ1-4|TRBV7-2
CASSSWGAGEKLFF
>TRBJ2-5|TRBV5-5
CASSLLGLAKETQYF
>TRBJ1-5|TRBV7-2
CASSLGPSNQPQHF
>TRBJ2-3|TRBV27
CASSLYARGTQYF
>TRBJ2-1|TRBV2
CASSESTSRQFF
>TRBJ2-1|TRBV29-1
CSVHQATGTSYNEQFF
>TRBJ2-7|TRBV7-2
CASSLELAYEQYF
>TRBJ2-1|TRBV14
CASSQPSGRYYNEQFF
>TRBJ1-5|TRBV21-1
CASSKAGSKVYSNQPQHF
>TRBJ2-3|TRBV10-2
CASSAQQITDTQYF
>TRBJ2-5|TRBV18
CASSAGLAGEVPWKETQYF
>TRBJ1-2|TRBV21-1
CASSKSLFCIHGYTF
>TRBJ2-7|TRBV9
CASSVEPGGDYEQYF
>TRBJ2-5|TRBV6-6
CAIAEQQETQYF